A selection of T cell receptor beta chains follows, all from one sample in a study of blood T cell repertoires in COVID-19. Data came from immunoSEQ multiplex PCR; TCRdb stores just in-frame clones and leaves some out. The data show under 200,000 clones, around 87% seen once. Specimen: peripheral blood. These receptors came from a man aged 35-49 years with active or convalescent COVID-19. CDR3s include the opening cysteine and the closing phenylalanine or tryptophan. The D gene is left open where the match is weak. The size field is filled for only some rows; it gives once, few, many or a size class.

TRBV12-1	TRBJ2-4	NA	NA	TGTGCCAGCAGCTTTGCTGGGGGCCGGGACATTCAGTACTTC	CASSFAGGRDIQYF
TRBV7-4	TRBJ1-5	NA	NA	TGTGCCAGCAGCTTAGTGCAACATCCAAATCAGCCCCAGCATTTT	CASSLVQHPNQPQHF
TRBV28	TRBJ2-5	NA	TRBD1	TGTGCCAGCAGCCCAGGACAGGGTGAGACCCAGTACTTC	CASSPGQGETQYF
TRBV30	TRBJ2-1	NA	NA	TGTGCCTGGAGTGGGGTGACTAGTGTTATTGGTGAGCAGTTCTTC	CAWSGVTSVIGEQFF
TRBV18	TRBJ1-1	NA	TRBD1	TGTGCCAGCTCATCCACAGGGGGCACTGAAGCTTTCTTT	CASSSTGGTEAFF
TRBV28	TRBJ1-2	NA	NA	TGTGCCAGCAGTTTCCCCCAGGGTAGGCAGCATGGCTACACCTTC	CASSFPQGRQHGYTF
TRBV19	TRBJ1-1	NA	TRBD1	TGTGCCAGTAGTATTGGCATTATGGACAGGGCGAACACTGAAGCTTTCTTT	CASSIGIMDRANTEAFF
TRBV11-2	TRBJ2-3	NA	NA	TGTGCCATCACCCCTTTGGTGGGGGGACGTATGGGCACAGATACGCAGTATTTT	CAITPLVGGRMGTDTQYF
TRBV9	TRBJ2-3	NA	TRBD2	TGTGCCAGCAGCGTAGCCCCTAGCGGGGGGGCAAATACGCAGTATTTT	CASSVAPSGGANTQYF
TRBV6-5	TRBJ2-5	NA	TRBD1	TGTGCCAGCAGTCCCTTACTAACAGGGGAAGCGACCCAGTACTTC	CASSPLLTGEATQYF
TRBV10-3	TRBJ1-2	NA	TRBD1	TGTGCCATCAGTGAGTGGACCGACAGGGACTATGGCTACACCTTC	CAISEWTDRDYGYTF
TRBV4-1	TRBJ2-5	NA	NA	TGCGCCAGCAGCCAAGTCCGACTAGGTAACCAAGAGACCCAGTACTTC	CASSQVRLGNQETQYF
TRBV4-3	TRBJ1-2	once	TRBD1	TGCGCCAGCAGCCAATCGACAGGGGGCTATGGCTACACCTTC	CASSQSTGGYGYTF
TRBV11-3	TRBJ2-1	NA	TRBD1	TGTGCCAGCAGCTTACGACAGGGAAGCTCCTACAATGAGCAGTTCTTC	CASSLRQGSSYNEQFF
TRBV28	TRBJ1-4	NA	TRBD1	TGTGCCAGCAGTTTAGACAGGGGGCGGCCAACTAATGAAAAACTGTTTTTT	CASSLDRGRPTNEKLFF
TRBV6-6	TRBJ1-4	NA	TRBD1	TGTGCCAGCAGTGCCCCGGGACAGGGACATGAAAAACTGTTTTTT	CASSAPGQGHEKLFF
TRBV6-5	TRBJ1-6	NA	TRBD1	TGTGCCAGCAGGCGACAGGGGATAGCTCCCCTCCACTTT	CASRRQGIAPLHF
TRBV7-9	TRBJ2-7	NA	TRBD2	TGTGCCAGCAGCAGGGGACTACAACTCTACGAGCAGTACTTC	CASSRGLQLYEQYF
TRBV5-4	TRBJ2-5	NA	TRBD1	TGTGCCAGCAGCTTGGGGGACAGCGGACAAGAGACCCAGTACTTC	CASSLGDSGQETQYF
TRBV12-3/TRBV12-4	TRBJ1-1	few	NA	TGTGCCAGCAGTTTAAAGGCGGACACTGAAGCTTTCTTT	CASSLKADTEAFF
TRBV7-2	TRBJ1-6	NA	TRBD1	TGTGCCAGCAGCTTAGCAGACAGGGGCCTCTATAATTCACCCCTCCACTTT	CASSLADRGLYNSPLHF
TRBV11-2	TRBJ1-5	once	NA	TGTGCCAGCAGCTTATTTGGGGCCCCCAATCAGCCCCAGCATTTT	CASSLFGAPNQPQHF
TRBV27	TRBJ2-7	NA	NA	TGTGCCAGCAGTTTGACAGGACCCAATTACGAGCAGTACTTC	CASSLTGPNYEQYF
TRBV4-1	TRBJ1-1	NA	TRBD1	TGCGCCAGCAGCCAAAGGACAGGGGGTTGGACTGAAGCTTTCTTT	CASSQRTGGWTEAFF
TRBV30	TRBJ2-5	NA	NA	TGTGCCTGGACCCGACAGTCAGAGACCCAGTACTTC	CAWTRQSETQYF
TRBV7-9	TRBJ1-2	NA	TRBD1	TGTGCCAGCAGCTCTAGGACAGGGGGCTGGTACACCTTC	CASSSRTGGWYTF
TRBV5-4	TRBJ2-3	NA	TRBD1	TGTGCCAGCATCCGTACAGGGGGTCGGGGCACAGATACGCAGTATTTT	CASIRTGGRGTDTQYF
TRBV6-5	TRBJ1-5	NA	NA	TGTGCCAGCTCCGTGGAGAGGGATGGTCAGCCCCAGCATTTT	CASSVERDGQPQHF
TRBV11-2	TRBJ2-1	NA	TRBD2	TGTGCCAGCAGCCCCCTAGCGGGGGGGATAAGTGAGCAGTTCTTC	CASSPLAGGISEQFF
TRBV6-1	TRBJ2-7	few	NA	TGTGCCAGCAGTGTTACCCCGGCCGGGACTCCTTACTACGAGCAGTACTTC	CASSVTPAGTPYYEQYF
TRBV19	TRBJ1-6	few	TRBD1	TGTGCCAGTAGTATGGTCAGGGGGGATTCACCCCTCCACTTT	CASSMVRGDSPLHF
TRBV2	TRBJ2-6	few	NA	TGTGCCAGCCGGGTAGAGTCGGGGGCCAACGTCCTGACTTTC	CASRVESGANVLTF
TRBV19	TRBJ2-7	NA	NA	TGTGCCAGTAGTTCCTTGGACAGCTCCTACGAGCAGTACTTC	CASSSLDSSYEQYF
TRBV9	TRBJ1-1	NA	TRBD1	TGTGCCAGCAGCCCCGGGGACAGGGGGAGCACTGAAGCTTTCTTT	CASSPGDRGSTEAFF
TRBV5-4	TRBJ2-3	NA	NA	TGTGCCAGCAGCCCCACAGAGTCTAGCACAGATACGCAGTATTTT	CASSPTESSTDTQYF
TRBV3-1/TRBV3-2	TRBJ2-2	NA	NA	TGTGCCAGCAGCCAAACAGCAACCCGAACACCGGCGGGCCCCGGGGAGCTGTTTTTT	CASSQTATRTPAGPGELFF
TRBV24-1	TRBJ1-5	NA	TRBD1	TGTGCCACCAGTAGGACAGGGCCCAATCAGCCCCAGCATTTT	CATSRTGPNQPQHF
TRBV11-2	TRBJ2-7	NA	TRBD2	TGTGCCAGCAGCACTAGGACTAGCGGGGGGCACGCCTACGAGCAGTACTTC	CASSTRTSGGHAYEQYF
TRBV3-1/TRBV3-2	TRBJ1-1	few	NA	TGTGCCAGCAGCCAAGGGGCCTTCGCTGAAGCTTTCTTT	CASSQGAFAEAFF
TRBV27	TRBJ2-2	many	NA	TGTGCCAGCAGAATTACCGGGACTTGGAACACCGGGGAGCTGTTTTTT	CASRITGTWNTGELFF
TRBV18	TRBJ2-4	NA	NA	TGTGCCAGCTCACCAATGGAGACAGGCAAAAACATTCAGTACTTC	CASSPMETGKNIQYF
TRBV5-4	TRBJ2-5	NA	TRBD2	TGTGCCAGCAGCTTGGCCCCCCTAGCGGTCCAAGAGACCCAGTACTTC	CASSLAPLAVQETQYF
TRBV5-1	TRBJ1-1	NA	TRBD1	TGCGCCAGCAGAACAGGGGGAGGTGAAGCTTTCTTT	CASRTGGGEAFF
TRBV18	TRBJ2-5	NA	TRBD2	TGTGCCAGCTCACCGGGCGGGACTAGACAAAAGACCCAGTACTTC	CASSPGGTRQKTQYF